Following are 18 T cell receptor beta chains from one sample sequenced in a study of control samples from healthy donors and cancer patients. Libraries were prepared by immunoSEQ multiplex PCR; TCRdb keeps only in-frame clonotypes and omits some of them. The repertoire holds 60,000 to 75,000 clones, with about 90% as singletons. Sequenced: PBMCs. These receptors all stem from a woman aged 45-59 years with head and neck cancer.

The chain recombines TRBV5-1 with TRBJ2-5, with D possibly being TRBD1 or TRBD2 (5 bases each). Trimming removed 0 bases at V and 0 bases at J, with 12 bases between. CDR3 length equals 16 residues. CDR1 is SGHRS, CDR2 YFSETQ, per germline. The CDR3 DNA sequence: TGCGCCAGCAGCTTGGATCCCCTGGGACACCAAGAGACCCAGTACTTC. Translated, it gives CASSLDPLGHQETQYF.

The genes are TRBV5-6 and TRBJ1-1; tentative D call: TRBD1 (6 bases). From germline, CDR1 is SGHDT and CDR2 YYEEEE. CDR3 length: 13 amino acids. Trimming cost V 0 bases and J 11 bases, with 14 bases left between them. The CDR3 loop reads CASSLDRVGGAFF. The CDR3 DNA sequence: TGTGCCAGCAGCTTGGACAGGGTAGGAGGGGCTTTCTTT.

The chain links TRBV9 to TRBJ1-2; 9 bases agree with TRBD1. The CDR3 has 16 residues. Germline loops: CDR1 SGDLS, CDR2 YYNGEE. After removal of 3 bases from V and 2 bases from J, the junction contained 8 bases not matched to a gene. DNA for the CDR3: TGTGCCAGCAGCGGTGGGGCCGGACAGGGGAACTATGGCTACACCTTC. Translation: CASSGGAGQGNYGYTF.

This chain joins TRBV28 and TRBJ2-1, with D tentatively TRBD1 (5 bases). V shed 2 bases and J shed 4 bases, with 12 bases lying between them. CDR1 and CDR2 from the germline V gene are MDHEN and SYDVKM. There are 15 residues in the CDR3. CDR3 protein: CASSLTQGVYNEQFF. In DNA form, the CDR3 reads TGTGCCAGCAGTTTAACCCAGGGTGTTTACAATGAGCAGTTCTTC. Full variable domain (missing parts from reference TRBV28 and TRBJ2-1): DVKVTQSSRYLVKRTGEKVFLECVQDMDHENMFWYRQDPGLGLRLIYFSYDVKMKEKGDIPEGYSVSREKKERFSLILESASTNQTSMYLCASSLTQGVYNEQFFGPGTRLTVL.

The chain's CDR3 is CASSKGTGYGYTF. The CDR3 nucleotides are TGTGCCAGTAGTAAGGGGACGGGGTATGGCTACACCTTC. V usage is TRBV19 and J usage is TRBJ1-2; the D gene is possibly TRBD1 (5 bases). Trimming left V 4 bases short and J 5 bases short, with 11 bases between. CDR1 is LNHDA and CDR2 is SQIVND in the germline V gene (reference sequence). The CDR3 covers 13 residues. The full variable domain, its missing parts supplied by reference TRBV19 and TRBJ1-2, is DGGITQSPKYLFRKEGQNVTLSCEQNLNHDAMYWYRQDPGQGLRLIYYSQIVNDFQKGDIAEGYSVSREKKESFPLTVTSAQKNPTAFYLCASSKGTGYGYTFGSGTRLTVV.

The chain is built from TRBV7-2 and TRBJ2-1, with TRBD2 matching 7 bases. This CDR3 is built from 16 residues. From germline, CDR1 is SGHTA and CDR2 FQGNSA. V lost 5 bases to trimming and J lost 7 bases; unmatched junction nucleotides: 14. The CDR3: CASSAPEGGGRNEQFF. CDR3 sequence (DNA): TGTGCCAGCAGCGCCCCTGAGGGCGGGGGAAGAAATGAGCAGTTCTTC.

This chain links TRBV11-2 with TRBJ1-5; possibly TRBD1 for D (5 bases). Germline V gene lookup returns CDR1 SGHAT and CDR2 FQNNGV. The CDR3 runs to 17 residues. Between the trimmed V and J ends, which lost 5 bases and 6 bases, there was a span of 23 bases. The CDR3 nucleotides read TGTGCCAGCAGCCCTACCGGTACGGGGGTAGGAAGTCAGCCCCAGCATTTT. It yields the protein CASSPTGTGVGSQPQHF.

V usage is TRBV5-8 and J usage is TRBJ2-3, with TRBD2 matching over 10 bases. The length of the CDR3 is 15 residues. Per the germline V gene, CDR1 is SGHTS and CDR2 is YDEGEE. Trimming at V came to 4 bases and at J to 3 bases, leaving 5 bases not matched to a gene. CDR3 nucleotides: TGTGCCAGCAGCGGACAGCGGGGGGGTACAGATACGCAGTATTTT. Its translation: CASSGQRGGTDTQYF.

This clone was detected a few times. The chain is built from TRBV19 and TRBJ2-7; 7 bases agree with TRBD1. CDR3 length: 15 amino acids. Trimming removed 5 bases from V and 4 bases from J; junction bases left unmatched: 11. The germline CDR1 and CDR2 sequences are LNHDA and SQIVND (reference sequence). CDR3 DNA: TGTGCCAGTAGTGAGACAGGGCAAACGAAGTACGAGCAGTACTTC. This encodes CASSETGQTKYEQYF.

A few counts support this clone. This chain connects TRBV27 to TRBJ1-5; 9 nucleotides line up with TRBD1. The CDR3 has 16 amino acids. V gave up 7 bases and J gave up 3 bases; unmatched junction bases: 10. Germline V gives CDR1 MNHEY, CDR2 SMNVEV (reference sequence). The CDR3 protein is CASTPLGQGNNQPQHF. CDR3 in DNA: TGTGCCAGCACTCCCCTGGGACAGGGCAACAATCAGCCCCAGCATTTT.

The chain recombines TRBV29-1 with TRBJ1-1; perhaps TRBD1 as D (6 bases). The germline CDR1 and CDR2 sequences are SQVTM and ANQGSEA. This CDR3 has 15 amino acids. Trimming shortened V by 7 bases and J by 0 bases, and 18 bases separated the two germline ends. CDR3 DNA sequence: TGCAGCGCAGAAACGGGACATAAGATGAACACTGAAGCTTTCTTT. This translates into CSAETGHKMNTEAFF.

This clone showed up just once. V is TRBV10-3 and J is TRBJ1-2; 9 bases match TRBD1. Germline V gene sequence: CDR1 ENHRY, CDR2 SYGVKD. The CDR3 is made up of 15 amino acids. Trimming cost V 6 bases and J 8 bases; bases outside gene matches: 13. The CDR3 loop reads CAISSGQGGFWGYTF. CDR3 DNA sequence: TGTGCCATCAGCTCGGGACAGGGAGGTTTTTGGGGCTACACCTTC.

CDR3 in amino acids: CASSSAQHSVKDTQYF. CDR3 coding DNA: TGTGCCAGCAGTTCCGCCCAACATAGCGTGAAAGATACGCAGTATTTT. The rearrangement uses TRBV6-2 or TRBV6-3 and TRBJ2-3, with D tentatively TRBD2 (5 bases). Germline assignment: CDR1 MNHEY and CDR2 SVGEGT. The CDR3 extends over 16 amino acids. Trimming took 4 bases from V and 5 from J, leaving 19 bases between them.

This chain joins TRBV2 and TRBJ1-6, with D possibly matching TRBD1 (5 bases). V lost 6 bases to trimming and J lost 7 bases, with 7 bases between them. Germline V gene sequence: CDR1 SNHLY, CDR2 FYNNEI. The CDR3 runs to 12 residues. The CDR3 is CASSGGNSPLHF. For the CDR3, the DNA is TGTGCCAGCAGCGGGGGGAATTCACCCCTCCACTTT.

This clone was observed a handful of times. The gene calls are TRBV28 and TRBJ1-4; D remains unclear. Looked up from germline, CDR1 is MDHEN and CDR2 is SYDVKM. This CDR3 comprises 15 residues. Trimming left V 6 bases short and J 5 bases short, with 16 bases between. As DNA, the CDR3 is TGTGCCAGCAGACCGAACCTCGGGCACAATGAAAAACTGTTTTTT. It encodes CASRPNLGHNEKLFF.

This clone was detected a few times. The J gene is TRBJ2-2, the V gene TRBV6-5; 8 nucleotides agree with TRBD1. This CDR3 is 15 amino acids long. Germline values: CDR1 MNHEY, CDR2 SVGAGI. V gave up 8 bases and J gave up 8 bases; unmatched junction bases: 13. The CDR3, as DNA: TGTGCCAGCCGGGGACAGGTGGGGGGAAGTGGGGAGCTGTTTTTT. This gives the protein CASRGQVGGSGELFF.

J is TRBJ1-1 and V is TRBV19, with a possible D match to TRBD1 (5 bases). Germline CDR1 is LNHDA and CDR2 is SQIVND (reference sequence). Trimming removed 8 bases from V and 0 bases from J, with 13 bases in between. CDR3 length: 14 residues. DNA for the CDR3: TGTGCCAGTTCTCAGGGCCCGATGAACACTGAAGCTTTCTTT. It translates to CASSQGPMNTEAFF.

This chain joins TRBV7-3 and TRBJ2-1; a weak D match, TRBD2 (5 bases). Germline V CDR1 and CDR2: SGHTA, FQGTGA. The V end was cut by 4 bases, the J end by 2 bases, with 9 bases between. The CDR3 extends over 14 amino acids. CDR3 sequence: CASSSSGAYNEQFF. As DNA, the CDR3 is TGTGCCAGCAGCTCGAGCGGAGCCTACAATGAGCAGTTCTTC. The full variable domain, its missing parts supplied by reference TRBV7-3 and TRBJ2-1, is GAGVSQTPSNKVTEKGKYVELRCDPISGHTALYWYRQSLGQGPEFLIYFQGTGAADDSGLPNDRFFAVRPEGSVSTLKIQRTERGDSAVYLCASSSSGAYNEQFFGPGTRLTVL.